Listed below are T cell receptor beta chains from one sample, sequenced in a study of blood T cell repertoires in COVID-19. Sequencing was performed with immunoSEQ multiplex PCR; in TCRdb, only in-frame clones are kept and a portion is missing. The sample contains 59,000 or so clones, 81% of which appear only once. The source material was peripheral blood. These receptors originate from a woman of 80 years or more with active or convalescent COVID-19. Both conserved end residues are part of each CDR3. A D gene is named only where the DNA matches it firmly. Only some rows state a clone size, as once, few, many or a class for expanded clones.

size	V	J	D	DNA	CDR3
-	TRBV5-8	TRBJ2-3	TRBD2	TGTGCCAGCAGCTTGTTTCTAGCGGGGGGGCTACGCACAGATACGCAGTATTTT	CASSLFLAGGLRTDTQYF
-	TRBV7-2	TRBJ1-2	-	TGTGCCAGCAGCTTAGGCGGGGGTCAGGGGAACTATGGCTACACCTTC	CASSLGGGQGNYGYTF
-	TRBV18	TRBJ1-5	-	TGTGCCAGCTCACCCCTAGGTGGAGGTCGTGATCAGCCCCAGCATTTT	CASSPLGGGRDQPQHF
-	TRBV18	TRBJ1-1	-	TGTGCCAGCTCACCATGGGGGCAGGCCAACACTGAAGCTTTCTTT	CASSPWGQANTEAFF
-	TRBV25-1	TRBJ1-5	-	TGTGCCAGCAGTGAAGGTTCAGGGGAGAGCAATCAGCCCCAGCATTTT	CASSEGSGESNQPQHF
-	TRBV6-4	TRBJ1-2	-	TGTGCCAGCAGTGAAGAGTTATGGGCAGAACAAGGCTACACCTTC	CASSEELWAEQGYTF
-	TRBV7-2	TRBJ1-4	TRBD1	TGTGCCAGCAGCCCTGGGGCAGGGCAGGGGGCCGGGGAAAAACTGTTTTTT	CASSPGAGQGAGEKLFF
-	TRBV18	TRBJ1-4	-	TGTGCCAGCTCACGCCGAGGGTCCATCACTAATGAAAAACTGTTTTTT	CASSRRGSITNEKLFF
-	TRBV2	TRBJ2-3	-	TGTGCCAGCACAGGGCCGGTTAGCACAGATACGCAGTATTTT	CASTGPVSTDTQYF
-	TRBV5-1	TRBJ1-1	-	TGCGCCAGCAGCTTGGTTCCAGGGAAGGTGAACACTGAAGCTTTCTTT	CASSLVPGKVNTEAFF
-	TRBV19	TRBJ1-5	-	TGTGCCAGTACCCTGGGACTGCTGAACAATCAGCCCCAGCATTTT	CASTLGLLNNQPQHF
-	TRBV5-4	TRBJ2-7	TRBD1	TGTGCCAGCAGCTTAGCCGGGACAGGGGACGAGCAGTACTTC	CASSLAGTGDEQYF
-	TRBV7-2	TRBJ2-7	-	TGTGCCAGCAGCGCGCAGGGGAGCTCCTACGAGCAGTACTTC	CASSAQGSSYEQYF
-	TRBV3-1/TRBV3-2	TRBJ1-6	-	TGTGCCAGCAGCCCCCGGGACATCAACTCACCCCTCCACTTT	CASSPRDINSPLHF
-	TRBV19	TRBJ1-2	-	TGTGCCAGTAATCCCGCGGAAGGGGTGGGAGGCTACACCTTC	CASNPAEGVGGYTF
-	TRBV28	TRBJ2-3	-	TGTGCCAGCAGTGCCCCCGGGACTCTGTACACAGATACGCAGTATTTT	CASSAPGTLYTDTQYF
-	TRBV3-1/TRBV3-2	TRBJ1-3	-	TGTGCCAGCAGTACAGGGCACCAAGGAAACACCATATATTTT	CASSTGHQGNTIYF
once	TRBV19	TRBJ1-6	TRBD1	TGTGCCAGTAGTCGGATCACGGACAGGGATTTGGGATCACCCCTCCACTTT	CASSRITDRDLGSPLHF
-	TRBV7-2	TRBJ2-5	TRBD2	TGTGCCAGCAGCTTAGGCCCGGGACTAGCGGACCAAGAGACCCAGTACTTC	CASSLGPGLADQETQYF
-	TRBV4-2	TRBJ1-2	-	TGTGCCAGCAGCCAAGACAGCTATGGCTACACCTTC	CASSQDSYGYTF
-	TRBV10-1	TRBJ2-2	TRBD2	TGCGCCAGCAGACGGGAGGGCACCGGGGAGCTGTTTTTT	CASRREGTGELFF
-	TRBV7-9	TRBJ1-3	-	TGTGCCAGCAGTCCAGGGAGGACTGGAAACACCATATATTTT	CASSPGRTGNTIYF